These T cell receptor beta chains were read from a single sample in a study of cytomegalovirus exposure and HLA in healthy donors. The repertoire was sequenced with immunoSEQ multiplex PCR; TCRdb's copy has only in-frame clones and lacks some. Of under 250,000 clones in the sample, 75% to 90% were seen once. Source material: PBMCs. Every receptor here comes from a woman under 30 in good health and CMV-seronegative. The CDR3 runs from the conserved cysteine through the conserved F or W. The D gene is left open where the match is weak. Expanded clones are given a class, and other clones once, few, many or no size at all.

clone size: once
V gene: TRBV5-1
D gene: -
J gene: TRBJ2-7
CDR3 length: 13
CDR3 protein: CASSLTISYEQYF
CDR3 DNA: TGCGCCAGCAGCTTGACTATATCCTACGAGCAGTACTTC

clone size: -
V gene: TRBV5-4
D gene: -
J gene: TRBJ1-5
CDR3 length: 13
CDR3 protein: CASSLGQNQPQHF
CDR3 DNA: TGTGCCAGCAGCTTGGGACAGAATCAGCCCCAGCATTTT

clone size: -
V gene: TRBV6-5
D gene: -
J gene: TRBJ2-7
CDR3 length: 13
CDR3 protein: CASSSYRAHEQYF
CDR3 DNA: TGTGCCAGCAGTTCCTACCGGGCCCACGAGCAGTACTTC

clone size: -
V gene: TRBV7-8
D gene: TRBD1
J gene: TRBJ2-7
CDR3 length: 17
CDR3 protein: CASSLMVGGDRGYEQYF
CDR3 DNA: TGTGCCAGCAGCTTAATGGTAGGCGGGGACAGGGGCTACGAGCAGTACTTC

clone size: -
V gene: TRBV15
D gene: TRBD2
J gene: TRBJ2-3
CDR3 length: 16
CDR3 protein: CATSRLLAASTDTQYF
CDR3 DNA: TGTGCCACCAGCAGACTACTAGCGGCTAGCACAGATACGCAGTATTTT

clone size: -
V gene: TRBV11-2
D gene: -
J gene: TRBJ1-2
CDR3 length: 15
CDR3 protein: CASSLLGREDYGYTF
CDR3 DNA: TGTGCCAGCAGCTTATTGGGCAGGGAGGACTATGGCTACACCTTC

clone size: few
V gene: TRBV30
D gene: TRBD1
J gene: TRBJ1-6
CDR3 length: 15
CDR3 protein: CAWTKTGTVNSPLHF
CDR3 DNA: TGTGCCTGGACTAAGACCGGGACAGTTAATTCACCCCTCCACTTT

clone size: few
V gene: TRBV7-2
D gene: -
J gene: TRBJ2-7
CDR3 length: 13
CDR3 protein: CASGQGGAYEQYF
CDR3 DNA: TGTGCCAGCGGACAGGGAGGGGCCTACGAGCAGTACTTC

clone size: -
V gene: TRBV10-3
D gene: -
J gene: TRBJ2-3
CDR3 length: 12
CDR3 protein: CAIRGSTDTQYF
CDR3 DNA: TGTGCCATCAGGGGTAGCACAGATACGCAGTATTTT

clone size: -
V gene: TRBV25-1
D gene: -
J gene: TRBJ1-1
CDR3 length: 13
CDR3 protein: CASSLSLNTEAFF
CDR3 DNA: TGTGCCAGCAGTCTTTCACTGAACACTGAAGCTTTCTTT

clone size: -
V gene: TRBV4-2
D gene: -
J gene: TRBJ1-6
CDR3 length: 16
CDR3 protein: CASSQDWAGYNSPLHF
CDR3 DNA: TGTGCCAGCAGCCAAGATTGGGCAGGCTATAATTCACCCCTCCACTTT

clone size: -
V gene: TRBV6-1
D gene: TRBD1
J gene: TRBJ2-1
CDR3 length: 14
CDR3 protein: CASSRQGATNEQFF
CDR3 DNA: TGTGCCAGCTCCCGGCAGGGGGCTACCAATGAGCAGTTCTTC

clone size: -
V gene: TRBV9
D gene: TRBD2
J gene: TRBJ2-1
CDR3 length: 18
CDR3 protein: CASSVVGPVAGGKNEQFF
CDR3 DNA: TGTGCCAGCAGCGTAGTTGGCCCCGTAGCGGGGGGCAAGAATGAGCAGTTCTTC